A single sample is the source of the 18 T cell receptor beta chains below, sequenced in a study of vaccination and CD4 T cells after COVID-19. No antigen is known for these receptors. Sequencing of cultured CD4+ T cell DNA used the Oncomine TCR Beta short-read assay. MiXCR, applied by TCRdb to the PCR reads, yields one record per CDR3 protein. Of over 10,000 distinct CDR3 sequences listed, 45% to 60% were seen once; the top ten hold approximately 17%. Described treatment: approximately 10-day PBMC culture with coronavirus spike peptide pools or control peptides (ViraFEST assay). Sample: cultured CD4+ T cells from blood, taken after SARS-CoV-2 vaccination. The origin of the receptors is a human donor with COVID-19.

The rearrangement links TRBV15 to TRBJ2-3; 10 bases align to TRBD2. Trimming took 1 base from V and 6 from J; bases not matched to a gene: 10. CDR3 length: 17 residues. Germline-derived CDR1 and CDR2 are LNHNV and YYDKDF (reference sequence). For the CDR3, the DNA is TGTGCCACCAGCAGAGGTCTGGCTAGCGGGGGCGATGATACGCAGTATTTT. It translates to CATSRGLASGGDDTQYF.

This sequence joins TRBV20-1 and TRBJ1-6; a weak D match, TRBD1 (6 bases). Between the trimmed V and J ends, which lost 6 bases and 0 bases, there was a span of 18 bases. CDR1 DFQATT and CDR2 SNEGSKA come from the germline V gene (reference sequence). The CDR3 spans 17 residues. The CDR3 region is CSAPREGTSSYNSPLHF. DNA of the CDR3: TGCAGTGCACCCCGGGAGGGGACAAGCTCCTATAATTCACCCCTCCACTTT.

This sequence joins TRBV4-2 and TRBJ2-2; D ambiguous. V shed 1 base and J shed 5 bases, with 5 bases lying between them. Germline CDR1 is LGHNA and CDR2 is YNFKEQ. This CDR3 has 13 residues. This CDR3 is CASSQVKTGELFF. CDR3 nucleotide sequence: TGTGCCAGCAGCCAAGTTAAGACCGGGGAGCTGTTTTTT.

The chain joins TRBV24-1 to TRBJ2-7; D is unresolved. The CDR3 length is 12 residues. CDR1 and CDR2 (germline): KGHDR, SFDVKD. Trimming stripped 9 bases from V and 4 bases from J, with 12 bases between. As DNA, the CDR3 is TGTGCCACCCGACGAAGGTGGTACGAGCAGTACTTC. It codes for CATRRRWYEQYF.

The rearrangement joins TRBV30 to TRBJ2-7; 10 bases fit TRBD1. The CDR3 loop spans 13 amino acids. Germline V CDR1 and CDR2: GTSNPN, SVGIG (reference sequence). V lost 2 bases and J lost 6; bases outside the gene matches: 4. CDR3 residues: CAWSPRTGGEQYF. CDR3 bases: TGTGCCTGGAGTCCCCGGACAGGGGGCGAGCAGTACTTC.

This clonotype was detected a few times. The chain employs TRBV21-1 and TRBJ1-1; TRBD1, the D gene given by the table, was not confirmed from the DNA. TRBV21-1 is recorded as a pseudogene. CDR3 length: 16 amino acids. CDR3 in amino acids: CASSPPVDSMNTEAFF. CDR3 nucleotide sequence: TGTGCCAGCAGCCCCCCGGTGGACAGCATGAACACTGAAGCTTTCTTT.

The V and J genes are TRBV6-1 and TRBJ2-1; 11 nucleotides line up with TRBD2. The junction had 3 bases not matched to a gene; V was cut back by 4 bases and J by 7 bases. The CDR3 runs 14 residues. The germline V gene encodes CDR1 MNHNS and CDR2 SASEGT. This CDR3 reads CASSVAGGLNEQFF. The DNA of the CDR3 is TGTGCCAGCAGTGTAGCGGGGGGGTTAAATGAGCAGTTCTTC.

For the CDR3, the DNA is TGTGCCAGCCGTCGGGCCCTCTTGGTGGAGACCCAGTACTTC. Its protein product is CASRRALLVETQYF. This chain links TRBV5-4 with TRBJ2-5; D gene unclear. V lost 7 bases and J 5 bases, leaving 18 bases between the germline ends. The CDR3 contains 14 residues. Germline CDR1 is SGHNT and CDR2 is YYREEE (reference sequence).

The V gene is TRBV4-3, the J gene TRBJ2-7; 9 bases match TRBD2. CDR3 length: 15 residues. CDR1 and CDR2 from the germline V gene are LGHNA and YSLEER. V dropped 1 base and J dropped 2; count of bases not matched to a gene: 3. The CDR3 nucleotides read TGCGCCAGCAGCCAAGTAGCGGGGGCGACCTACGAGCAGTACTTC. Protein: CASSQVAGATYEQYF.

The chain has TRBV6-4 and TRBJ2-6; D gene ambiguous. The germline CDR1 and CDR2 sequences are MRHNA and SNTAGT. The CDR3 is 14 residues long. The V end lost 4 bases, the J end lost 2 bases, and 6 bases lay between the germline ends. The CDR3 DNA sequence: TGTGCCAGCAGTGGGGAAACTGGGGCCAACGTCCTGACTTTC. Translating it yields CASSGETGANVLTF.

This clonotype was seen more than once but under ten times. The V and J genes are TRBV19 and TRBJ1-2; the match to TRBD1 covers 10 bases. Germline CDR1 is LNHDA and CDR2 is SQIVND (reference sequence). There are 15 residues in the CDR3. The V and J ends lost 5 bases and 4 bases, in that order; junction bases with no gene match: 7. In DNA form, the CDR3 reads TGTGCCAGTAGTGCAAGACAGGGGGCGGTCTATGGCTACACCTTC. Its translation: CASSARQGAVYGYTF.

V gene TRBV10-1 combines with J gene TRBJ2-3; 7 bases line up with TRBD2. Germline CDR1 WNHNN, CDR2 SYGVQD (reference sequence). The CDR3 length is 14 residues. Losses at the gene ends were 2 bases for V and 4 bases for J; bases not matched to a gene: 3. This CDR3 reads CASSETSAADTQYF. The CDR3 coding sequence is TGCGCCAGCAGTGAGACTAGCGCAGCAGATACGCAGTATTTT.

This clonotype has a handful of counts. This sequence joins TRBV20-1 and TRBJ1-3; the D is unclear. Per the germline V gene, CDR1 is DFQATT and CDR2 is SNEGSKA (reference sequence). The CDR3 totals 13 residues. V shed 6 bases and J shed 0 bases, with 9 bases lying between them. The CDR3 is CSARGLSGNTIYF. CDR3 bases: TGCAGTGCCCGCGGACTCTCTGGAAACACCATATATTTT.

In its sample, this clonotype was seen a few times. This chain's CDR3 is CSASPNHYGYTF. The CDR3 DNA reads TGCAGTGCTAGCCCCAACCACTATGGCTACACCTTC. The gene calls are TRBV20-1 and TRBJ1-2, with D uncertain. The ends were cut back, 3 bases at V and 3 bases at J, with 8 bases in the middle. The CDR3 has 12 residues. Germline loops: CDR1 DFQATT, CDR2 SNEGSKA (reference sequence).

The genes are TRBV7-2 and TRBJ2-1; tentative D call: TRBD1 (5 bases). The germline gives CDR1 SGHTA, CDR2 FQGNSA. Trimming shortened V by 0 bases and J by 2 bases, and 8 bases separated the two germline ends. This CDR3 contains 15 residues. CDR3 in amino acids: CASSLAGQAYNEQFF. CDR3 DNA: TGTGCCAGCAGCTTAGCGGGGCAGGCCTACAATGAGCAGTTCTTC.

This clonotype occurred a few times. This chain joins TRBV28 and TRBJ1-5, with no clear D. This CDR3 is built from 14 residues. In germline, CDR1 is MDHEN, CDR2 SYDVKM. The V end lost 2 bases, the J end lost 5 bases, and 10 bases lay between the germline ends. The CDR3 DNA is TGTGCCAGCAGTTTAGCTCCTCTAGATCAGCCCCAGCATTTT. It yields the protein CASSLAPLDQPQHF.

The chain joins TRBV5-4 to TRBJ2-1; 10 bases agree with TRBD2. Germline V CDR1 and CDR2: SGHNT, YYREEE (reference sequence). The CDR3 contains 17 residues. V was pared by 4 bases and J by 5 bases, with 12 bases of the junction left unmatched. The CDR3 spells CASSPEPLAGANNEQFF. The CDR3 coding sequence is TGTGCCAGCAGCCCCGAACCTCTAGCGGGGGCGAACAATGAGCAGTTCTTC.

This clonotype was counted only a few times. This chain joins TRBV7-2 and TRBJ1-2; TRBD1 matches 9 bases. V lost 2 bases, J lost 7 bases, and 11 bases stayed unmatched. The germline V gene has CDR1 SGHTA and CDR2 FQGNSA. The CDR3 has 16 amino acids. The CDR3 here is CASSLSATGQGIGYTF. The CDR3 bases are TGTGCCAGCAGCTTATCGGCCACGGGACAGGGCATTGGCTACACCTTC.